The clone carrying this TCR beta chain was counted ten times or more. Its antigen is still unknown. V was trimmed by 4 bases and J by 5 bases, leaving 14 bases between them. The CDR3 extends over 14 amino acids. Germline V gene lookup returns CDR1 SGHDT and CDR2 YYEEEE. Using RNA transcripts as the source, TCR beta CDR3 regions were amplified. During a first-round RT-PCR of the TCR CDR3, the HTBI primer set was used. MiXCR was run by TCRdb on the multiplex PCR reads, yielding one entry per CDR3 protein. The sample lists about 740,000 distinct CDR3 sequences, 14% occurring once. The data originate from a study of T cells in Graves' hyperthyroidism and ophthalmopathy. The overall study: The initial diagnosis was the point when peripheral blood was collected, ahead of any treatment.

No ophthalmopathy progression within 18 months constituted stable Graves' hyperthyroidism. Study-level findings and limits: Blood also held most thyroid clonotypes expanded beyond 0.001. A model of 13 V-J features distinguished ophthalmopathy from stable hyperthyroidism.

The gene calls are TRBV5-6 and TRBJ2-3, with TRBD2 as a possible D gene (7 bases). Specimen: blood. This receptor was obtained from a woman under 30 with Graves' hyperthyroidism. Here the CDR3 DNA reads TGTGCCAGCAGCGCAAACAGGGAGGGAGATACGCAGTATTTT. It yields the protein CASSANREGDTQYF.